The text below deals with one T cell receptor (beta chain). The table lists this clone with a count of one. Its cognate antigen has yet to be identified. Within one base of it there is no much larger clone, and no base qualities were kept. This entry comes from a study of T cell responses to AZD1222 COVID-19 vaccine (dated by TCRdb to the early 2020s). For the wider study: TCR sequencing was performed for approximately 240 trial participants, of whom some 200 were given two doses of AZD1222 and roughly 25 were given two doses of MenACWY control vaccine. Trial participants were enrolled by age into 18-55, 56-69 and 70-plus year subgroups, with around 140, 26 and 57 TCR-sequenced participants respectively. Findings and caveats that apply to the study as a whole: Conclusions about previously exposed vaccinees were limited because only a handful of AZD1222 recipients were SARS-CoV-2 seropositive at baseline. Epitopes outside the regions mutated in the B.1.351 and B.1.1.7 variants were reportedly recognized by nearly half of the unique spike-specific TCRs. Because no day 14 peak-response samples were available, repertoires were characterized only after the peak T cell response. The 56-69-year group was small, and its depth increase did not reach significance, likely because of low power. A significant rise in spike-specific TCR breadth and depth was observed after two AZD1222 doses relative to day 0 and relative to MenACWY recipients. CD4 TCRs associated with the vaccine covered the entire spike protein, and the dominant responses were in regions 160-218 and 743-854. Most participants were white British and females outnumbered males, and the authors suggested that clonal diversity may have been underestimated.

This specimen's time point label, per the study, means: about 28 days (+/-7) after the second vaccine dose. Because spike-specific TCR depth and breadth did not differ between the two schedules, AZD1222 recipients who got a second dose at roughly 4 weeks were pooled with those who got a second dose at roughly 12 weeks. Vaccinee samples came from UK trials COV001 and COV002, including a single-blind randomized controlled phase 2/3 trial of AZD1222 (ChAdOx1 nCoV-19) in healthy adults. Trial participant PBMC samples were collected at day 0 and day 28 after the second dose for TCRbeta chain sequencing. The CDR3 regions of human TCRbeta chains were subjected to immunosequencing. The paper's processing steps were these. TCRs in the repertoires were compared against a reference library of SARS-CoV-2-specific TCRs that had been generated with the MIRA antigen-specificity platform. Breadth was defined as the fraction of unique TCRs that were SARS-CoV-2-associated, and depth was defined as the fraction of total T cells that were SARS-CoV-2-associated. Using the MIRA data, every spike-specific TCR was mapped to the spike region that the TCR reacted to and assigned to either a CD4 or a CD8 class. Log10-transformed breadth and depth values were compared by one-way ANOVA with Sidak's multiple comparisons tests. The table was pulled from immuneACCESS by TCRdb, which kept in-frame rearrangements only. Such tables lose some clones; where checked, under half of the loss comes from unresolved V genes, and the rest has no known cause. V and J calls plus clone size are reproduced from that table; the DNA served to infer D and trimming. For this sample the table gives about 78,000 clones, of which approximately 90% were detected only once. The ten largest make up 2.5% to 4% of the sample.

Counted from cysteine to phenylalanine, this CDR3 has 15 amino acids. The entry retains the CDR3 DNA only, 45 bases that are in frame from base 1. The junction shows trimming of 6 bases on V and 3 bases on J, and the gene matches do not reach 7 bases of it. As encoded in the germline V gene (reference sequence), CDR1 is MNHEY while CDR2 is SMNVEV. The sequence links TRBV27 to TRBJ1-5, with 8 bases in between that match TRBD1. This clonotype originated in an adult who received the AZD1222 COVID-19 vaccine. Material: peripheral blood, obtained 28 days after the second AZD1222 dose. The sequence in DNA is TGTGCCAGCAGACCCCGGGACAGGTACAATCAGCCCCAGCATTTT. It specifies CASRPRDRYNQPQHF.